Presented here are 18 T cell receptor beta chains from one specimen sequenced in a study of CXCR3-negative and CXCR3-positive naive CD8 T cells. Via 5' RACE with UMI labels, TRB cDNA libraries were prepared. Reanalyzing the 5' RACE reads, TCRdb keeps one entry per CDR3 protein, without DNA. The listing records tens of thousands of distinct CDR3 sequences. Sequences were obtained from naive CXCR3- CD8+ T cells from blood. Subset noted: CD45RO-CCR7+CD27+CD95- naive CD8+ T cells lacking CXCR3 (TNR3-). All receptors derive from a human donor in good health. Some clones in this sample may be carry-over from other donors' samples.

The V gene is TRBV18, the J gene TRBJ2-7; TCRdb indicates TRBD1, and absent DNA this call remains unverified. CDR1 and CDR2 from the germline V gene are KGHSH and LQKENI. The CDR3 extends over 15 amino acids. CDR3 in amino acids: CASSPPGQYIYEQYF.

This chain joins TRBV19 and TRBJ1-5. This CDR3 is built from 17 residues. Per the germline V gene, CDR1 is LNHDA and CDR2 is SQIVND (reference sequence). This CDR3 is CASSFPRREGGNQPQHF.

The chain has TRBV23-1 and TRBJ2-7; TCRdb's D gene call, TRBD2, goes unchecked for lack of DNA. TRBV23-1 is flagged as an ORF with uncertain function. The CDR3 runs 15 residues. CDR3 sequence: CASSQTSGNYYEQYF.

This chain links TRBV10-3 with TRBJ2-1. The CDR3 contains 14 residues. The germline gives CDR1 ENHRY, CDR2 SYGVKD. The CDR3 is CAISESLTSDEQFF.

V and J are TRBV7-8 and TRBJ2-1; TCRdb's D gene call, TRBD1, goes unchecked for lack of DNA. The germline V gene encodes CDR1 SGHVS and CDR2 FQNEAQ. CDR3 length: 17 residues. The CDR3 sequence: CASSLYDTGVAYNEQFF.

The chain uses TRBV24-1 and TRBJ1-1; checking the TCRdb D call of TRBD1 is not possible without DNA. Germline V gives CDR1 KGHDR, CDR2 SFDVKD. The CDR3 consists of 12 residues. The CDR3 loop is CAARDRDTEAFF.

The genes are TRBV10-1 and TRBJ2-2; TCRdb picks TRBD1, but there is no DNA to check that call. This CDR3 comprises 15 residues. Germline V CDR1 and CDR2: WNHNN, SYGVQD (reference sequence). This CDR3 is CASRGTGTNTGELFF.

The genes are TRBV4-2 and TRBJ2-2; TCRdb designates TRBD1, a call that cannot be tested without DNA. The CDR3 consists of 15 residues. The V gene's germline CDR1 is LGHNA and CDR2 YNFKEQ. CDR3 amino acids: CASSPRQGDTGELFF.

The chain links TRBV4-2 to TRBJ2-6. This CDR3 is 16 amino acids long. CDR1 is LGHNA, CDR2 YNFKEQ, per germline. The CDR3 is CASSQGAGTGANVLTF.

The rearrangement joins TRBV7-3 to TRBJ1-1; TCRdb's D call, TRBD1, is unchecked because there is no DNA. This CDR3 has 15 residues. Germline values: CDR1 SGHTA, CDR2 FQGTGA. The CDR3 loop is CASSFGRGRHTEAFF.

CDR3 sequence: CASSVRSRTSYEQYF. This chain joins TRBV21-1 and TRBJ2-7. TRBV21-1 is a documented pseudogene. The CDR3 spans 15 residues.

The genes are TRBV4-3 and TRBJ2-7; TCRdb's D call, TRBD1, is unchecked because there is no DNA. Germline lookup yields CDR1 LGHNA and CDR2 YSLEER. The CDR3 has 17 residues. The CDR3 protein is CASSQDAWTGGSNEQYF.

The genes are TRBV7-8 and TRBJ2-7; TCRdb picks TRBD2, but there is no DNA to check that call. The CDR3 is made up of 15 amino acids. CDR1 SGHVS and CDR2 FQNEAQ come from the germline V gene. The CDR3 reads CASSLVVVLGGEQYF.

J is TRBJ2-7 and V is TRBV6-5; TCRdb gives TRBD2 as the D gene, but with no DNA this cannot be confirmed. The CDR3 loop spans 14 amino acids. Germline loops: CDR1 MNHEY, CDR2 SVGAGI. CDR3: CASSPGLKTYEQYF.

This sequence joins TRBV20-1 and TRBJ2-1; TCRdb names TRBD2, which stays unverified in the absence of DNA. Germline V gene sequence: CDR1 DFQATT, CDR2 SNEGSKA (reference sequence). The length of the CDR3 is 19 residues. CDR3 loop: CSARVSYFSGGGSYNEQFF.

This chain joins TRBV29-1 and TRBJ1-1; no DNA is available, so the TRBD1 call from TCRdb remains unchecked. In germline, CDR1 is SQVTM, CDR2 ANQGSEA. The CDR3 contains 11 residues. CDR3 amino acids: CSDNTGTEAFF.

J is TRBJ2-2 and V is TRBV29-1. The CDR3 runs to 12 residues. Germline CDR1 is SQVTM and CDR2 is ANQGSEA. CDR3 loop: CSVLAYTGELFF.

This CDR3 is CSVPGTGLRGYTF. This chain links TRBV29-1 with TRBJ1-2; TCRdb outputs TRBD1, but without DNA this stays unchecked. The germline V gene encodes CDR1 SQVTM and CDR2 ANQGSEA. The CDR3 spans 13 residues. Supplemented by reference TRBV29-1 and TRBJ1-2, the full variable domain reads SAVISQKPSRDICQRGTSLTIQCQVDSQVTMMFWYRQQPGQSLTLIATANQGSEATYESGFVIDKFPISRPNLTFSTLTVSNMSPEDSSIYLCSVPGTGLRGYTFGSGTRLTVV.